This T cell receptor beta chain was recorded in a study of T cell responses to AZD1222 COVID-19 vaccine. Whole-study findings and limits: Repertoire sampling happened only post peak T cell response. Baseline seropositivity occurred in only a handful of AZD1222 recipients. In a largely white British group with more females than males, clonal diversity was possibly underestimated.

The ends were cut back, 1 base at V and 8 bases at J, with 11 bases in the middle. The germline V gene has CDR1 SGHAT and CDR2 FQDESV (reference sequence). This CDR3 has 13 residues. For this clone: Its antigen is unknown.

Here immunoSEQ multiplex PCR was the method, and the copy in TCRdb shows in-frame clones only, minus some. Of approximately 120,000 clones in the sample, about 87% were seen once. The source of this sequence is an adult who received the AZD1222 COVID-19 vaccine. Sequenced material: peripheral blood, taken 28 days after the second AZD1222 dose. This chain connects TRBV11-1 to TRBJ1-2, with unresolved D. The CDR3, as DNA: TGTGCCAGCAGCTTAGGGTGGTCGGACGGCTACACCTTC. Translating gives CASSLGWSDGYTF. The variable domain in full, with the rest retrieved from reference TRBV11-1 and TRBJ1-2, is EAEVAQSPRYKITEKSQAVAFWCDPISGHATLYWYRQILGQGPELLVQFQDESVVDDSQLPKDRFSAERLKGVDSTLKIQPAELGDSAMYLCASSLGWSDGYTFGSGTRLTVV.